This T cell receptor beta chain was captured by sequencing in a study of blood T cell repertoires in COVID-19 (dated by TCRdb to the early 2020s). Broadly, across the study: Samples covering the acute and convalescent phases of COVID-19 were provided by collaborators in the United States, Italy and Spain. The repertoires were released in a freely available public database intended as a resource for research on the immune response to SARS-CoV-2. Subjects who had been exposed to COVID-19, were actively infected with it, or had recovered from it provided the deeply sampled blood TCRbeta repertoires that made up the dataset. The prospective study material was composed of cDNA or gDNA derived from T cells, B-cell-depleted T cells, or PBMCs. Where HLA class I and class II types were available, the types were taken from metadata supplied by the sample provider, not from assay-based typing. The samples were drawn from two sources: the first 160 participants of the ongoing ImmuneRACE study, and 1,254 subjects contributed by 6 global collaborators. Nearly every sample came with metadata listing a de-identified subject ID, COVID-19 status, age in years and sex. Broader findings and caveats from the paper: Clinical and demographic metadata were provided uncurated, with the amount varying by source and participant.

The CDR3 runs 15 residues from the cysteine to the phenylalanine. Only the CDR3 portion is preserved as DNA: 45 bases, with reading frame beginning at the first base. Clipping removes 5 bases from V and 6 bases from J, with 7 as the unmatched junction base count. From the germline V gene, CDR1 is SGHTA and CDR2 is FQGNSA. Each collaborating institution followed its own protocols to collect whole blood in K2EDTA tubes. For TCRbeta analysis, collaborator samples were shipped as frozen whole blood, as isolated PBMCs, or as DNA extracted from either sample type. With respect to this clone: The clone's antigen remains unknown. One base away there is no much larger clone; base qualities are not given.

The immunoSEQ Assay, a bias-controlled multiplex PCR, was used to amplify TCRbeta CDR3 regions from genomic DNA. Turning to the authors' computational methods: The number of nucleated cells in each sample was estimated from the amplification of reference gene primers within the assay. To quantify the absolute abundance of each unique TCRbeta CDR3 rearrangement, sequence reads were collapsed and filtered. For each sample, productive Simpson clonality was calculated by taking the square root of Simpson's diversity index across productive rearrangements. Not all clones reach the TCRdb copy of this immuneACCESS table, which keeps in-frame sequences only. Checked studies attribute under half of the gap to unresolved V genes and leave the rest unexplained. V and J calls and clone size are as listed in that table; D and trimming were resolved from the DNA. For this sample the table gives around 140,000 clones, of which more than 60% were detected only once. The ten largest clones take up 1.5% to 2% of the sample.

The sequence is built from TRBV7-2 and TRBJ2-1; TRBD1 lines up with 10 middle nucleotides. The receptor was isolated from a woman aged 70-85 years with acute or convalescent COVID-19. The sample comprised peripheral blood. The nucleotide sequence is TGTGCCAGCAGCCCCTGGGACAGGGGATCCAATGAGCAGTTCTTC. It encodes CASSPWDRGSNEQFF.